These 17 T cell receptor beta chains were all obtained from the same sample, sequenced in a study of T cells in Graves' hyperthyroidism and ophthalmopathy. RNA transcripts provided the source from which TCR beta CDR3 regions were amplified. The HTBI primer set served for first-round RT-PCR of the TCR CDR3. Using its own MiXCR run on the multiplex PCR reads, TCRdb lists one record per CDR3 protein. The table lists hundreds of thousands of distinct CDR3 sequences, 20% of them singletons. The sample comprised blood. The receptors shown here come from a man aged 35 to 55 with Graves' ophthalmopathy.

About this clonotype: A junction boundary mismatches the germline segment, possibly from a read error. The chain recombines TRBV7-2 with TRBJ2-5; D not resolved. The CDR3 totals 14 residues. The V gene's germline CDR1 is SGHTA and CDR2 FQGNSA. CDR3 DNA: TGTGCCAGCAGCTTAGTAGGCAGACAAGAGGCCCAGTACTTC. This codes for CASSLVGRQEAQYF.

Many counts were recorded for this clonotype. CDR3 residues: CASSVALASPVWEQYF. The DNA for the CDR3 is TGTGCCAGCAGTGTAGCGTTAGCCTCACCGGTCTGGGAGCAGTACTTC. This chain connects TRBV7-2 to TRBJ2-7; a possible D gene is TRBD2 (5 bases). Trimming took off 6 bases at V and 7 bases at J, with 25 bases between the two ends. The CDR3 consists of 16 residues. Germline lookup yields CDR1 SGHTA and CDR2 FQGNSA.

This rearrangement joins TRBV10-3 to TRBJ1-2, with D tentatively TRBD1 (6 bases). The CDR3 consists of 15 residues. Between the trimmed V and J ends, which lost 4 bases and 4 bases, there was a span of 16 bases. Germline CDR1 reads ENHRY; CDR2 reads SYGVKD. The DNA for the CDR3 is TGTGCCATCAGTGGGGCACAGGGTGGTAGCTATGGCTACACCTTC. Translation: CAISGAQGGSYGYTF.

The genes are TRBV18 and TRBJ2-1; TRBD2 might be the D (6 bases). This CDR3 contains 14 residues. CDR1 KGHSH and CDR2 LQKENI come from the germline V gene. V lost 7 bases, J lost 7 bases, and 17 bases lay in between. The CDR3 here is CASFRTTSLNEQFF. Written as DNA, the CDR3 is TGTGCCAGCTTCCGGACGACTAGTTTGAATGAGCAGTTCTTC.

This clonotype occurred many times. The chain employs TRBV11-2 and TRBJ1-2; D is unresolved. Germline V CDR1 and CDR2: SGHAT, FQNNGV. This CDR3 is built from 16 residues. V lost 4 bases and J 4 bases, leaving 19 bases between the germline ends. For the CDR3, the DNA is TGTGCCAGCAGCTCTTTAGCCCGGGTTGCACCCTATGGCTACACCTTC. Translation gives CASSSLARVAPYGYTF.

This clonotype was observed a handful of times. V is TRBV3-1 and J is TRBJ2-3; the match to TRBD2 covers 8 bases. The CDR3 is 13 residues long. Trimming at V came to 3 bases and at J to 6 bases, leaving 2 bases not matched to a gene. Germline V gene sequence: CDR1 LGHDT, CDR2 YNNKEL (reference sequence). The CDR3 DNA reads as TGTGCCAGCAGCCAGCGGGGGGAGGATACGCAGTATTTT. Translation gives CASSQRGEDTQYF.

This clonotype was recorded many times. The rearrangement joins TRBV27 to TRBJ2-5; possibly TRBD1 for D (6 bases). CDR3 length equals 17 residues. With 7 bases removed from V and 3 bases from J, the gap between germline ends came to 24 bases. Germline lookup yields CDR1 MNHEY and CDR2 SMNVEV (reference sequence). CDR3 DNA sequence: TGTGCCAGCACCGCACGGCAGGGGCGCAAGTTGGAAGAGACCCAGTACTTC. It codes for CASTARQGRKLEETQYF.

This clonotype was counted ten times or more. The gene calls are TRBV3-1 and TRBJ2-3; maybe TRBD1 (6 bases). CDR3 length: 15 amino acids. Looked up from germline, CDR1 is LGHDT and CDR2 is YNNKEL (reference sequence). V lost 3 bases, J lost 4 bases, and 14 bases lay in between. CDR3: CASSHPNPGADTQYF. The CDR3 nucleotides are TGTGCCAGCAGCCATCCTAACCCAGGGGCAGATACGCAGTATTTT.

The V call is TRBV7-8, the J call TRBJ1-5, with a tentative D call TRBD1 (6 bases). V was shortened by 1 base and J by 5 bases, with 12 bases between the two germline ends. The CDR3 covers 15 residues. Germline CDR1 and CDR2: SGHVS and FQNEAQ. The CDR3 reads CASSLGTGLHQPQHF. As DNA, the CDR3 is TGTGCCAGCAGCTTAGGAACAGGGTTGCATCAGCCCCAGCATTTT.

This clonotype was detected ten times or more. The gene calls are TRBV2 and TRBJ2-1; the match to TRBD2 covers 8 bases. CDR3 size: 14 residues. The junction had 12 bases not matched to a gene; V was cut back by 8 bases and J by 9 bases. Looked up from germline, CDR1 is SNHLY and CDR2 is FYNNEI. The CDR3 coding sequence is TGTGCCAGCGTCGAAGGCGGGAGGATAGGTGAGCAGTTCTTC. Translated: CASVEGGRIGEQFF. Full variable domain (missing parts from reference TRBV2 and TRBJ2-1): EPEVTQTPSHQVTQMGQEVILRCVPISNHLYFYWYRQILGQKVEFLVSFYNNEISEKSEIFDDQFSVERPDGSNFTLKIRSTKLEDSAMYFCASVEGGRIGEQFFGPGTRLTVL.

This clonotype was seen repeatedly, ten times or more. V usage is TRBV7-9 and J usage is TRBJ2-1; maybe TRBD2 (6 bases). CDR1 and CDR2 from the germline V gene are SEHNR and FQNEAQ (reference sequence). This CDR3 is built from 12 residues. V was pared by 1 base and J by 10 bases, with 8 bases between. In nucleotides, the CDR3 is TGTGCCAGCAGCTTAGGAGGGAGGGAGCAGTTCTTC. This encodes CASSLGGREQFF.

V is TRBV4-2 and J is TRBJ2-1, with D possibly matching TRBD1 (6 bases). The CDR3 extends over 17 amino acids. Deletions cut 4 bases from V and 0 bases from J, with 16 bases between. Looked up from germline, CDR1 is LGHNA and CDR2 is YNFKEQ. The CDR3 region is CASSPEPGATSYNEQFF. For the CDR3, the DNA is TGTGCCAGCAGCCCAGAGCCAGGGGCGACCTCCTACAATGAGCAGTTCTTC.

The chain's CDR3 is CSVVRGEGYTF. The CDR3 DNA follows: TGCAGCGTTGTCAGGGGGGAAGGCTACACCTTC. This rearrangement joins TRBV29-1 to TRBJ1-2, with 7 bases identical to TRBD1. This CDR3 is built from 11 residues. Germline CDR1 is SQVTM and CDR2 is ANQGSEA. J lost 8 bases, V lost 4 bases, and 4 bases had no gene match.

This clonotype showed up just a few times. CDR3 DNA sequence: TGTGCCAGCAGCCGGACAGGCCGAAGTTACAATGAGCAGTTCTTC. It codes for CASSRTGRSYNEQFF. The rearrangement links TRBV9 to TRBJ2-1; TRBD1 matches 7 bases. V was pared by 4 bases and J by 4 bases, with 8 bases of the junction left unmatched. Germline V gives CDR1 SGDLS, CDR2 YYNGEE. This CDR3 is built from 15 residues. Full variable domain (outside the CDR3, taken from reference TRBV9 and TRBJ2-1): DSGVTQTPKHLITATGQRVTLRCSPRSGDLSVYWYQQSLDQGLQFLIQYYNGEERAKGNILERFSAQQFPDLHSELNLSSLELGDSALYFCASSRTGRSYNEQFFGPGTRLTVL.

This chain uses TRBV7-3 with TRBJ1-6; D is possibly TRBD1 (6 bases). The CDR3 runs to 15 residues. Trimming removed 5 bases at V and 10 bases at J, with 18 bases between. Germline values: CDR1 SGHTA, CDR2 FQGTGA. CDR3: CASSPSGGSKSPLHF. The CDR3 DNA reads TGTGCCAGCAGCCCCTCGGGGGGCTCAAAGTCACCCCTCCACTTT.

V and J are TRBV5-1 and TRBJ1-1; 8 nucleotides match TRBD1. The V segment lost 0 bases and the J segment 3 bases; nucleotides outside the gene matches: 10. The CDR3 totals 17 residues. In germline, CDR1 is SGHRS, CDR2 YFSETQ. DNA for the CDR3: TGCGCCAGCAGCTTGGGGGGGACAGGCGTCTCGGACACTGAAGCTTTCTTT. This encodes CASSLGGTGVSDTEAFF.

In this sample, this clonotype turned up many times. The V and J genes are TRBV11-3 and TRBJ2-3, with TRBD2 identical over 11 bases. Germline V CDR1 and CDR2: SGHNT, YENEEA. CDR3 length: 16 amino acids. After removal of 5 bases from V and 4 bases from J, the junction contained 8 bases not matched to a gene. The CDR3 nucleotides read TGTGCCAGCAGCCCTTTAGCGGGGGGGCCGTCAGATACGCAGTATTTT. Amino acids: CASSPLAGGPSDTQYF.